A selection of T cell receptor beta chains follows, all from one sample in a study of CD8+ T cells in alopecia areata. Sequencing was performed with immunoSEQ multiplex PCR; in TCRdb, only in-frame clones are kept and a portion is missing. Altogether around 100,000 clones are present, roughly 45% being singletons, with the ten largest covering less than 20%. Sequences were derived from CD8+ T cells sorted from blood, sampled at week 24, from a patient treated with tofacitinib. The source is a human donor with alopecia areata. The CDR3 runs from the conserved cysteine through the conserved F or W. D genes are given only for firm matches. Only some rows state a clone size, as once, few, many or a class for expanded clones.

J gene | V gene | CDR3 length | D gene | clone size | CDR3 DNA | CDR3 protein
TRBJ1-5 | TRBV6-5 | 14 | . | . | TGTGCCAGCAGTACGCCGGGGGTTAATCAGCCCCAGCATTTT | CASSTPGVNQPQHF
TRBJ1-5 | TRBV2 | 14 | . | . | TGTGCCGGGAGGGTCGGTGGGAGCAATCAGCCCCAGCATTTT | CAGRVGGSNQPQHF
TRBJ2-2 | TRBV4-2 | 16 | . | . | TGTGCCAGCAGCCAAGTTTCTAGGGAAGAGACCGGGGAGCTGTTTTTT | CASSQVSREETGELFF
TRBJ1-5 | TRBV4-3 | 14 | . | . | TGCGCCAGCAGCCAGCGGGGGGCCAATCAGCCCCAGCATTTT | CASSQRGANQPQHF
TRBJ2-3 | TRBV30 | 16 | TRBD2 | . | TGTGCCTGGAGTGGACTAGCGGGAGTGGGCACAGATACGCAGTATTTT | CAWSGLAGVGTDTQYF
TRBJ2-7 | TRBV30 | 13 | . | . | TGTGCCTCCGCGACCGGGACCACCAGCGAGCAGTACTTC | CASATGTTSEQYF
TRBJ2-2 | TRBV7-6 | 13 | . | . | TGTGCCAGCAGCCTAGGGGAAGCCGGGGAGCTGTTTTTT | CASSLGEAGELFF
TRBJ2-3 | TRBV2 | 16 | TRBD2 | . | TGTGCCAGCACAACGTGGCGGGAGGGCCCCGAAGATACGCAGTATTTT | CASTTWREGPEDTQYF
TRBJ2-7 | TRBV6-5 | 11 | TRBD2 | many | TGTGCCACCCGGGCGGGAGGCGAGCAGTACTTC | CATRAGGEQYF
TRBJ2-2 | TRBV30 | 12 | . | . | TGTGCCTGGAGCGGGGGCACCGGGGAGCTGTTTTTT | CAWSGGTGELFF
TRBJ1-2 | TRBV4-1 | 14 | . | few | TGCGCCAGCAGCCAGAACCAGGGGACTCTGGGCTACACCTTC | CASSQNQGTLGYTF
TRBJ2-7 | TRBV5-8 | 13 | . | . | TGTGCCAGCATCGACAGAGGATCCTACGAGCAGTACTTC | CASIDRGSYEQYF
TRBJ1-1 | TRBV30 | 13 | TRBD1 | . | TGTGCCTGTCGACAGGGGATGAACACTGAAGCTTTCTTT | CACRQGMNTEAFF
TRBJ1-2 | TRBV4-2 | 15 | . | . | TGTGCCAGCAGCCATGGGACACAGGGTAACTATGGCTACACCTTC | CASSHGTQGNYGYTF
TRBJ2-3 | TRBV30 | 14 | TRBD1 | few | TGTGCCTGGAATTCAGGGGGCAGCACAGATACGCAGTATTTT | CAWNSGGSTDTQYF
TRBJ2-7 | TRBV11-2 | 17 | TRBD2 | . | TGTGCCAGCAGCTTAACTAGCGGGAGGCAAAGCTCCTACGAGCAGTACTTC | CASSLTSGRQSSYEQYF